A selection of T cell receptor beta chains follows, all from one sample in a study of cytomegalovirus exposure and HLA in healthy donors. Method: immunoSEQ multiplex PCR; TCRdb's copy keeps in-frame clones and lacks some. The sample contains 150,000 to 200,000 clones, roughly 70% of which appear only once. Material: PBMCs. The receptors stem from a woman in her late teens or twenties in good health and CMV-seropositive. CDR3s include the opening cysteine and the closing phenylalanine or tryptophan. The D gene is left open where the match is weak. Clone size is given for some rows only: seen once, a few or many times, or a class if the clone is expanded.

-	TRBV7-3	TRBD2	TRBJ2-3	TGTGCCAGCAGCACGAAGGGACTAGCGGGGGGGCGAGGCACAGATACGCAGTATTTT	CASSTKGLAGGRGTDTQYF
-	TRBV6-5	TRBD1	TRBJ2-1	TGTGCCAGCAGCCCGACAGGGGGCCGATACAATGAGCAGTTCTTC	CASSPTGGRYNEQFF
-	TRBV9	-	TRBJ2-6	TGTGCCAGCAGCGTAGGACTCTCTGGGGCCAACGTCCTGACTTTC	CASSVGLSGANVLTF
-	TRBV18	TRBD2	TRBJ2-1	TGTGCCAGCTCACCTCGGGGGGGTACTCTAAATGAGCAGTTCTTC	CASSPRGGTLNEQFF
few	TRBV7-2	-	TRBJ2-3	TGTGCCAGCAGCGCGCTAGCCTATGATACGCAGTATTTT	CASSALAYDTQYF
-	TRBV7-2	-	TRBJ2-5	TGTGCCAGCAGCTTAACTGGTGGAGAGACCCAGTACTTC	CASSLTGGETQYF
-	TRBV9	-	TRBJ1-1	TGTGCCAGCAGCCCACGAGGGGGCACTGAAGCTTTCTTT	CASSPRGGTEAFF
-	TRBV7-9	TRBD2	TRBJ2-5	TGTGCCAGCAGCTTAGAGGTCGGGGGGGCGACACAAGAGACCCAGTACTTC	CASSLEVGGATQETQYF
-	TRBV5-4	TRBD2	TRBJ2-3	TGTGCCAGCAGCTACCTAGCGGGGGGGCCGACAGATACGCAGTATTTT	CASSYLAGGPTDTQYF
-	TRBV11-2	-	TRBJ1-3	TGTGCCAGCAGCTCGACAGACTCTGGAAACACCATATATTTT	CASSSTDSGNTIYF
-	TRBV28	-	TRBJ2-7	TGTGCCAGCAGTCTGCCTGCGTGCGAGCAGTACTTC	CASSLPACEQYF
-	TRBV18	TRBD2	TRBJ2-5	TGTGCCAGCTCACCATTTTCTTCGGGGGGTTCGGAGACCCAGTACTTC	CASSPFSSGGSETQYF
-	TRBV9	TRBD1	TRBJ1-1	TGTGCCAGCAGCTCCCCTATCGGCAGGGGGCGTAAAGATGAAGCTTTCTTT	CASSSPIGRGRKDEAFF
-	TRBV6-6	TRBD1	TRBJ1-1	TGTGCCAGCAGTTACTCGAAAACAGGGGATATAACTGAAGCTTTCTTT	CASSYSKTGDITEAFF
-	TRBV15	TRBD1	TRBJ2-3	TGTGCCACCAGCAGAGTCGGGTTCAGCAGGGACAGGACAGATACGCAGTATTTT	CATSRVGFSRDRTDTQYF
-	TRBV27	-	TRBJ1-4	TGTGCCAGCATCAGGGTAGCTAATGAAAAACTGTTTTTT	CASIRVANEKLFF
-	TRBV27	TRBD2	TRBJ2-4	TGTGCCAGCAGCTACGCTAGCGGGGGGGCCAAAAACATTCAGTACTTC	CASSYASGGAKNIQYF
-	TRBV5-6	-	TRBJ1-2	TGTGCCAGCAGCTTGACAGGAAGGGATGGCTACACCTTC	CASSLTGRDGYTF
few	TRBV5-3	TRBD2	TRBJ2-2	TGTGCCAGAAGCTGTATCGGGGGGGATGGCGGGGAGCTGTTTTTT	CARSCIGGDGGELFF
-	TRBV5-6	-	TRBJ2-5	TGTGCCAGCAGCTTCGGTATGGCAGGGACTTTGGGGCAAGAGACCCAGTACTTC	CASSFGMAGTLGQETQYF
-	TRBV7-8	TRBD2	TRBJ2-7	TGTGCCAGCAGCCCTGGCAGCGGGGTGGGGTACGAGCAGTACTTC	CASSPGSGVGYEQYF
-	TRBV15	-	TRBJ2-2	TGTGCCACCAGCAGATCCCCGAGAGGAAGGACCGGGGAGCTGTTTTTT	CATSRSPRGRTGELFF
-	TRBV5-4	-	TRBJ2-4	TGTGCCAGCACCCCGGGAGAGGCTAGAAACATTCAGTACTTC	CASTPGEARNIQYF
-	TRBV30	-	TRBJ2-5	TGTGCCTGGGGGGGCTTACAAGAGACCCAGTACTTC	CAWGGLQETQYF
few	TRBV5-1	TRBD1	TRBJ2-7	TGCGCCAGCAGCCTACGGACAGGGAACGAGCAGTACTTC	CASSLRTGNEQYF
-	TRBV6-1	-	TRBJ1-3	TGTGCCAGCATTGGTTCTATGGAGCGGAACACCATATATTTT	CASIGSMERNTIYF
few	TRBV4-1	-	TRBJ1-1	TGCGCCAGCAGAGGGGTCCTACTGAACACTGAAGCTTTCTTT	CASRGVLLNTEAFF
-	TRBV30	TRBD1	TRBJ2-1	TGTGCCTGCGGCTTCATGGGACAGGGAGGTCATGAGCAGTTCTTC	CACGFMGQGGHEQFF
-	TRBV10-2	-	TRBJ1-2	TGCGCCAGCCTTGAGATGGCAGGCAACTATGGCTACACCTTC	CASLEMAGNYGYTF
-	TRBV15	-	TRBJ2-7	TGTGCCACCAGCAGCGACAGGCTCTACGAGCAGTACTTC	CATSSDRLYEQYF
few	TRBV18	-	TRBJ2-1	TGTGCCAGCTCACCCCCTACCGGGGAGGAGCAGTTCTTC	CASSPPTGEEQFF
-	TRBV11-2	-	TRBJ1-1	TGTGCCAGCAGCTTAGATAAGTGGACTCTCGGTGGCACTGAAGCTTTCTTT	CASSLDKWTLGGTEAFF
-	TRBV5-6	TRBD1	TRBJ1-2	TGTGCCAGCACCCGGGGACAGGGGATAGGTGGCTACACCTTC	CASTRGQGIGGYTF
once	TRBV7-9	TRBD1	TRBJ1-2	TGTGCCAGCAGCTTGCCGGGAGGGGGCTACTATGGCTACACCTTC	CASSLPGGGYYGYTF
-	TRBV2	-	TRBJ1-4	TGTGCCAGCAGAGACCCAGGGGAAGCTAATGAAAAACTGTTTTTT	CASRDPGEANEKLFF
-	TRBV6-5	TRBD1	TRBJ2-1	TGTGCCAGCAGTTACTATAAGACAGGGAACAATGAGCAGTTCTTC	CASSYYKTGNNEQFF
-	TRBV6-6	TRBD2	TRBJ2-3	TGTGCCACCAATAGCGGGCCCGGGGGAGATACGCAGTATTTT	CATNSGPGGDTQYF
few	TRBV5-5	-	TRBJ1-5	TGTGCCAGCAGCCTCGCGCGGGGGAGGTGGGAGCCCCAGCATTTT	CASSLARGRWEPQHF
-	TRBV29-1	-	TRBJ1-4	TGCAGCGTTGGCGCGGATCCAAATAATGAAAAACTGTTTTTT	CSVGADPNNEKLFF
-	TRBV9	TRBD1	TRBJ1-1	TGTGCCAGCAGCACCTGGGACAGGGAAGCTTTCTTT	CASSTWDREAFF
-	TRBV7-2	-	TRBJ1-2	TGTGCCAGCAGCTTAGTACAGACATCTGATGGCTACACCTTC	CASSLVQTSDGYTF
-	TRBV25-1	-	TRBJ1-2	TGTGCCAGCCGCGGCCTCTATGGCTACACCTTC	CASRGLYGYTF
-	TRBV2	-	TRBJ2-7	TGTGCCAGCAGTGGCGACAGCTTCTACGAGCAGTACTTC	CASSGDSFYEQYF
few	TRBV6-1	TRBD2	TRBJ2-7	TGTGCCAGCAGTGATCAGCGGGGCTACGAGCAGTACTTC	CASSDQRGYEQYF
few	TRBV11-1	-	TRBJ1-1	TGTGCCAGCAGCTTAGCATTACGGGGGTCTTACCTGAACACTGAAGCTTTCTTT	CASSLALRGSYLNTEAFF
-	TRBV14	TRBD1	TRBJ1-1	TGTGCCAGCAGCCCTAACAGGGGGCAAGGGTACACTGAAGCTTTCTTT	CASSPNRGQGYTEAFF